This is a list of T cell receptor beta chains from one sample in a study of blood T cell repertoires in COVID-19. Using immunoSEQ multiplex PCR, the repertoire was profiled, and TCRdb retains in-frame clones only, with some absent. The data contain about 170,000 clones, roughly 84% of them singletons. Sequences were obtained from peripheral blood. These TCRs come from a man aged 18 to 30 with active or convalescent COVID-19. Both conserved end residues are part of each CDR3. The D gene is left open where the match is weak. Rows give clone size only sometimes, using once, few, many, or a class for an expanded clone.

cdr3_aa: CASSQGLAAGNSYEQYF
cdr3_nt: TGTGCCAGCAGCCAGGGACTAGCGGCCGGAAATTCCTACGAGCAGTACTTC
d_call: TRBD2
clone_size: NA
j_call: TRBJ2-7
v_call: TRBV7-9

cdr3_aa: CASTPPETANYGYTF
cdr3_nt: TGCGCCAGCACCCCTCCTGAGACAGCTAACTATGGCTACACCTTC
d_call: NA
clone_size: NA
j_call: TRBJ1-2
v_call: TRBV23-1

cdr3_aa: CASSFGPHDRDLRAFF
cdr3_nt: TGTGCCAGCAGTTTTGGCCCTCATGACAGGGACTTGCGAGCTTTCTTT
d_call: TRBD1
clone_size: few
j_call: TRBJ1-1
v_call: TRBV28

cdr3_aa: CASSRPRDNMNTEAFF
cdr3_nt: TGCGCCAGCAGCCGACCCCGGGACAACATGAACACTGAAGCTTTCTTT
d_call: NA
clone_size: NA
j_call: TRBJ1-1
v_call: TRBV5-1

cdr3_aa: CASSRTIRLAGGDYEQYF
cdr3_nt: TGTGCCAGCAGCCGCACCATAAGACTAGCGGGGGGTGACTACGAGCAGTACTTC
d_call: TRBD2
clone_size: NA
j_call: TRBJ2-7
v_call: TRBV11-2

cdr3_aa: CASSRGVFGYTF
cdr3_nt: TGTGCCAGCAGCCGCGGGGTTTTCGGCTACACCTTC
d_call: NA
clone_size: once
j_call: TRBJ1-2
v_call: TRBV3-1/TRBV3-2

cdr3_aa: CASSSPNRVWTEAFF
cdr3_nt: TGTGCCAGCAGCAGTCCCAACAGGGTATGGACTGAAGCTTTCTTT
d_call: NA
clone_size: NA
j_call: TRBJ1-1
v_call: TRBV7-9

cdr3_aa: CASSSPSGRTADTQYF
cdr3_nt: TGTGCCAGCAGTTCTCCTAGCGGGAGAACCGCAGATACGCAGTATTTT
d_call: TRBD2
clone_size: NA
j_call: TRBJ2-3
v_call: TRBV27

cdr3_aa: CASSLDLGQAPYEQYF
cdr3_nt: TGTGCCAGCAGCTTAGATCTAGGACAGGCCCCCTACGAGCAGTACTTC
d_call: TRBD1
clone_size: NA
j_call: TRBJ2-7
v_call: TRBV11-2

cdr3_aa: CATSRAIRTGGFSEQFF
cdr3_nt: TGTGCCACCAGCAGAGCGATTCGAACAGGGGGCTTCAGTGAGCAGTTCTTC
d_call: TRBD1
clone_size: many
j_call: TRBJ2-1
v_call: TRBV15

cdr3_aa: CASSLVWGGGETQYF
cdr3_nt: TGTGCCAGCAGCTTAGTTTGGGGGGGAGGAGAGACCCAGTACTTC
d_call: TRBD2
clone_size: NA
j_call: TRBJ2-5
v_call: TRBV7-2

cdr3_aa: CASSQQGYEQYF
cdr3_nt: TGTGCCAGCTCTCAGCAGGGCTACGAGCAGTACTTC
d_call: NA
clone_size: NA
j_call: TRBJ2-7
v_call: TRBV18

cdr3_aa: CASSERTGGAGGYTF
cdr3_nt: TGTGCCAGCAGTGAACGAACAGGGGGCGCGGGTGGCTACACCTTC
d_call: TRBD1
clone_size: NA
j_call: TRBJ1-2
v_call: TRBV2

cdr3_aa: CASSRTGEGISYEQYF
cdr3_nt: TGCGCCAGCAGTCGGACAGGGGAGGGGATTTCCTACGAGCAGTACTTC
d_call: TRBD1
clone_size: NA
j_call: TRBJ2-7
v_call: TRBV4-3

cdr3_aa: CASSPPLAGGPWNEQFF
cdr3_nt: TGTGCCAGCTCACCACCGCTGGCGGGAGGGCCGTGGAATGAGCAGTTCTTC
d_call: TRBD2
clone_size: NA
j_call: TRBJ2-1
v_call: TRBV18

cdr3_aa: CASSFGASGTYEQYF
cdr3_nt: TGTGCCAGCAGCTTCGGGGCTAGCGGGACATACGAGCAGTACTTC
d_call: TRBD2
clone_size: few
j_call: TRBJ2-7
v_call: TRBV7-9

cdr3_aa: CASSLPGLADANEQFF
cdr3_nt: TGCGCCAGCAGCTTGCCCGGACTAGCAGACGCCAATGAGCAGTTCTTC
d_call: TRBD2
clone_size: NA
j_call: TRBJ2-1
v_call: TRBV5-1

cdr3_aa: CASSLGTGYGYTF
cdr3_nt: TGTGCCAGCAGCTTAGGGACAGGCTATGGCTACACCTTC
d_call: TRBD1
clone_size: NA
j_call: TRBJ1-2
v_call: TRBV11-2

cdr3_aa: CASFGGRGIGELFF
cdr3_nt: TGTGCCAGCTTTGGAGGGAGGGGGATCGGGGAGCTGTTTTTT
d_call: NA
clone_size: NA
j_call: TRBJ2-2
v_call: TRBV28

cdr3_aa: CASSTGLGGTEAFF
cdr3_nt: TGTGCCAGTAGTACCGGGCTAGGGGGTACTGAAGCTTTCTTT
d_call: NA
clone_size: NA
j_call: TRBJ1-1
v_call: TRBV19

cdr3_aa: CASSPSGQGVYGYTF
cdr3_nt: TGTGCCAGCAGCCCCTCCGGACAGGGCGTCTATGGCTACACCTTC
d_call: TRBD1
clone_size: NA
j_call: TRBJ1-2
v_call: TRBV28

cdr3_aa: CASSPTFSGNTIYF
cdr3_nt: TGTGCCAGCAGTCCCACATTCTCTGGAAACACCATATATTTT
d_call: NA
clone_size: few
j_call: TRBJ1-3
v_call: TRBV2

cdr3_aa: CASTPGGVIYEQFF
cdr3_nt: TGTGCCAGCACTCCGGGGGGGGTTATATATGAGCAGTTCTTC
d_call: TRBD2
clone_size: once
j_call: TRBJ2-1
v_call: TRBV28